These 10 T cell receptor beta chains were all obtained from the same sample, sequenced in a study of T cells in Graves' hyperthyroidism and ophthalmopathy. What was amplified from RNA transcripts were TCR beta CDR3 regions. The primer set for the first-round RT-PCR of the TCR CDR3 was HTBI. TCRdb re-called the multiplex PCR reads through MiXCR, storing one row per CDR3 protein. This table holds more than 40,000 distinct CDR3 sequences, around half found once. Specimen: peripheral blood or thyroid tissue (not recorded which). The origin of the receptors is a woman aged 50 to 60 with Graves' hyperthyroidism.

The chain carries TRBV20-1 and TRBJ2-7; no reliable D call. V lost 5 bases and J 9 bases, leaving 17 bases between the germline ends. The CDR3 contains 12 residues. Looked up from germline, CDR1 is DFQATT and CDR2 is SNEGSKA (reference sequence). In DNA form, the CDR3 reads TGCAGTGCTGGCCCCTCCGCGGACGTGCAGTACTTC. Protein: CSAGPSADVQYF.

The rearrangement uses TRBV7-9 and TRBJ2-5; D is possibly TRBD1 (7 bases). Germline CDR1 reads SEHNR; CDR2 reads FQNEAQ (reference sequence). The CDR3 is 16 amino acids. The germline V and J ends were trimmed by 5 bases and 5 bases, with 21 bases remaining between them. The CDR3 DNA follows: TGTGCCAGCAGCGTTAGAGGGGGCACTGGGAGGGAGACCCAGTACTTC. Translating it yields CASSVRGGTGRETQYF. The full variable domain, with the rest looked up from reference TRBV7-9 and TRBJ2-5, is DTGVSQNPRHKITKRGQNVTFRCDPISEHNRLYWYRQTLGQGPEFLTYFQNEAQLEKSRLLSDRFSAERPKGSFSTLEIQRTEQGDSAMYLCASSVRGGTGRETQYFGPGTRLLVL.

This clonotype was recorded at least ten times. The chain carries TRBV7-8 and TRBJ1-5; the D gene is possibly TRBD1 (5 bases). Germline CDR1 is SGHVS and CDR2 is FQNEAQ. Trimming removed 0 bases at V and 0 bases at J, with 6 bases between. The CDR3 extends over 15 amino acids. CDR3 in amino acids: CASSLAGTSNQPQHF. DNA of the CDR3: TGTGCCAGCAGCTTAGCGGGGACTAGCAATCAGCCCCAGCATTTT.

This clonotype showed up just once. This CDR3 fails to terminate in the conserved phenylalanine or tryptophan, so it likely reflects a read error. The chain carries TRBV10-3 and TRBJ1-1; 8 bases are a match to TRBD1. From germline, CDR1 is ENHRY and CDR2 SYGVKD. The CDR3 is 15 amino acids. The V gene end was trimmed by 10 bases and the J gene end by 2 bases; junction bases not matched to a gene: 12. The CDR3 loop reads CATTGGTGANTEAFL. The CDR3 DNA sequence: TGTGCCACCACGGGCGGGACAGGAGCCAACACTGAAGCTTTCTTG.

There are many counts of this clonotype. This chain joins TRBV12-3 or TRBV12-4 and TRBJ1-6; 7 nucleotides match TRBD1. This CDR3 spans 15 amino acids. J was trimmed by 9 bases and V by 1 base; bases with no gene match: 6. CDR3 loop: CASSLGTGFGSPLHF. In DNA form, the CDR3 reads TGTGCCAGCAGTTTAGGGACAGGCTTCGGTTCACCCCTCCACTTT.

This clonotype has ten or more counts. The chain links TRBV2 to TRBJ1-2; possibly TRBD1 for D (6 bases). CDR3 length equals 15 residues. Trimming stripped 3 bases from V and 3 bases from J, with 14 bases between. Germline V gene sequence: CDR1 SNHLY, CDR2 FYNNEI. The CDR3 nucleotides are TGTGCCAGCAGTGACCGGAACAGGGTCGACTATGGCTACACCTTC. Encoded protein: CASSDRNRVDYGYTF.

This clonotype was seen many times. The chain couples TRBV19 to TRBJ1-2; 9 nucleotides match TRBD1. CDR3 length: 15 amino acids. V dropped 5 bases and J dropped 2; count of bases not matched to a gene: 6. Germline CDR1 LNHDA, CDR2 SQIVND (reference sequence). CDR3 nucleotide sequence: TGTGCCAGTAGTTCATACAGGGGGCTCAACTATGGCTACACCTTC. Protein product: CASSSYRGLNYGYTF.

J is TRBJ1-1 and V is TRBV2; 11 bases line up with TRBD1. Germline loops: CDR1 SNHLY, CDR2 FYNNEI. The CDR3 length is 16 residues. J was trimmed by 4 bases and V by 4 bases; bases with no gene match: 8. CDR3 DNA sequence: TGTGCCAGCAGTGGGATCCCCGGGACAGGGGGCACTGAAGCTTTCTTT. Amino acid sequence: CASSGIPGTGGTEAFF. The whole variable domain, filled in from reference TRBV2 and TRBJ1-1, reads EPEVTQTPSHQVTQMGQEVILRCVPISNHLYFYWYRQILGQKVEFLVSFYNNEISEKSEIFDDQFSVERPDGSNFTLKIRSTKLEDSAMYFCASSGIPGTGGTEAFFGQGTRLTVV.

This clonotype was counted only a few times. Because the CDR3's place on the DNA is in doubt, the DNA is left out and the CDR3 is given as listed by TCRdb. The rearrangement links TRBV7-9 to TRBJ2-7; TRBD2 is the table's D call and was not checked against the DNA. CDR1 SEHNR and CDR2 FQNEAQ come from the germline V gene (reference sequence). The CDR3 spans 21 amino acids, including both terminal residues. CDR3 residues: CASSFYICSARVDGRPYEQYF.

This clonotype is judged medium-sized. CDR3 sequence: CATSSMGGSNQPQHF. The CDR3 DNA reads TGTGCCACCAGCAGTATGGGGGGTAGCAATCAGCCCCAGCATTTT. This chain links TRBV15 with TRBJ1-5, with D possibly TRBD1 on 5 matching bases. V lost 3 bases and J lost 0, with 9 bases in between. CDR3 length equals 15 residues. From germline, CDR1 is LNHNV and CDR2 YYDKDF (reference sequence).